The present T cell receptor beta chain was sequenced within a study of naive and memory T cell subsets. V was clipped by 8 bases and J by 5 bases; unmatched bases: 9. The CDR3 has 14 residues. The germline CDR1 and CDR2 sequences are DFQATT and SNEGSKA (reference sequence). This clonotype showed up just a few times. The beta constant-region primer was an equimolar mix of two oligonucleotides covering TRBC1 and TRBC2. The ligated cDNA underwent four PCR rounds using SP2 and nested alpha and beta constant-region primers. TCRdb called the UMI-ligation and nested PCR reads again in MiXCR, with one record for every CDR3 protein. The sample carries some 17,000 distinct CDR3 sequences, roughly 8.7% recorded once.

This TCR came from a human donor in good health. Sequencing was done on a sample of central memory CD8+ T cells from blood. This chain joins TRBV20-1 and TRBJ1-5, with TRBD1 matching over 10 bases. This CDR3 reads CSITGDRGYQPQHF. CDR3 DNA sequence: TGCAGTATCACCGGGGACAGGGGATATCAGCCCCAGCATTTT.